This is a list of T cell receptor beta chains from one sample in a study of blood T cell repertoires in COVID-19. Some clones are missing from TCRdb's copy, which holds only in-frame ones; the method was immunoSEQ multiplex PCR. Of roughly 250,000 clones detected, around 89% appear once; the ten largest clones hold 8.8%. Material for sequencing was PBMCs or T cells enriched from blood (not recorded which). Receptors originate from a man aged 35 to 55 who had recovered from COVID-19. CDR3s include the opening cysteine and the closing phenylalanine or tryptophan. The order of the fields is J gene, clone size, V gene, CDR3 protein. Clone size is not always given. Where it is, it says once, few, many or a class for expanded clones.

TRBJ1-2 . TRBV27 CASSLRDRGDRYGYTF
TRBJ2-2 . TRBV9 CASSVVPDTGFMNTGELFF
TRBJ2-2 . TRBV27 CASVGTGELFF
TRBJ1-6 . TRBV9 CASSFPGGNSPLHF
TRBJ2-5 . TRBV24-1 CATSPGGQEAVGTQYF
TRBJ2-3 . TRBV3-1/TRBV3-2 CASSHQRGGTDTQYF
TRBJ1-5 . TRBV9 CASSAGYRGSNQPQHF
TRBJ2-5 . TRBV5-1 CASSLGGLAGDQETQYF
TRBJ1-4 . TRBV23-1 CASRSGQINEKLFF
TRBJ2-1 once TRBV7-6 CASSPIIHLAGIYNEQFF
TRBJ1-1 . TRBV29-1 CSVDRGVNTEAFF
TRBJ1-4 . TRBV18 CASHDRRNEKLFF
TRBJ2-7 . TRBV6-5 CASSFTGYSYEQYF
TRBJ1-6 once TRBV2 CASSEVTGANNSPLHF
TRBJ2-5 . TRBV10-3 CAISGSEGGWGQETQYF
TRBJ1-4 . TRBV29-1 CSGQGINEKLFF
TRBJ1-1 . TRBV28 CASSLEGAGTEAFF
TRBJ2-7 . TRBV19 CASRNTGTGQHEQYF
TRBJ1-1 . TRBV7-9 CASSPPGRGNTEAFF
TRBJ1-1 . TRBV7-3 CASSKTGGNTEAFF
TRBJ2-3 . TRBV10-1 CASSVTGGQYPDTQYF
TRBJ1-5 . TRBV5-6 CASSHDRGQPQHF
TRBJ2-1 . TRBV24-1 CATRGQGGDNEQFF
TRBJ1-3 . TRBV7-3 CASSSEPTGNTIYF
TRBJ1-5 . TRBV9 CASSAGGLSNQPQHF
TRBJ2-2 . TRBV6-5 CASSPGQGTAGELFF
TRBJ2-2 . TRBV5-6 CASSWSRTSNGELFF
TRBJ1-5 . TRBV30 CAWRAGGNQPQHF
TRBJ2-1 . TRBV7-6 CASSLPTSGSRAYNEQFF
TRBJ1-5 . TRBV3-1/TRBV3-2 CASSQNRDRAPNQPQHF
TRBJ1-5 . TRBV19 CASSITTGRGSQPQHF
TRBJ1-3 . TRBV19 CASSMWTEKSTIYF
TRBJ2-3 . TRBV6-4 CASSGSGGSTDTQYF
TRBJ1-3 . TRBV27 CASSPSLSGNTIYF
TRBJ1-2 . TRBV5-8 CASSLGRQTGVYGYTF
TRBJ2-7 once TRBV4-1 CASSLRAGQGVKDEQYF
TRBJ1-1 . TRBV7-9 CASSLSAQGKAFF
TRBJ2-1 . TRBV7-8 CASSLDRDNEQFF
TRBJ1-4 . TRBV7-6 CASSLLPPRPQGTNEKLFF
TRBJ2-7 . TRBV15 CATRNSMGLAGDEQYF
TRBJ2-1 . TRBV18 CASSPLGLAGGSSYNEQFF
TRBJ1-1 . TRBV6-5 CASSYSSATGVPEAFF
TRBJ2-2 . TRBV7-3 CASSFGTGGGGELFF
TRBJ2-5 once TRBV4-1 CASSQGPGQETQYF
TRBJ2-7 . TRBV28 CASTGLPRPEQYF
TRBJ2-7 . TRBV6-5 CASSSTSYEQYF
TRBJ1-2 . TRBV5-4 CASNPRQGYGYTF
TRBJ2-3 . TRBV21-1 CASSSICGGSTDTQYF
TRBJ1-1 . TRBV18 CASSPTGLGQGTEAFF